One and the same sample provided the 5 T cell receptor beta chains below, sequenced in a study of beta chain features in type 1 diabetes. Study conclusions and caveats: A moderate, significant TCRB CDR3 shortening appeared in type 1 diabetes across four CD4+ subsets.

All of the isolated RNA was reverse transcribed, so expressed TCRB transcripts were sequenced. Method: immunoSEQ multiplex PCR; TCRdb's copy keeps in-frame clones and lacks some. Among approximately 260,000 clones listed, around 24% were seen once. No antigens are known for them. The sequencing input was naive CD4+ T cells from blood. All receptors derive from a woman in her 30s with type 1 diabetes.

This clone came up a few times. This CDR3 reads CASTGRGDLGELFF. The CDR3 nucleotides read TGTGCCAGCACCGGACGGGGTGATCTCGGGGAGCTGTTTTTT. This sequence joins TRBV9 and TRBJ2-2, with D possibly matching TRBD2 (5 bases). The CDR3 is 14 residues long. Germline V gene data show CDR1 as SGDLS and CDR2 as YYNGEE. The V end lost 6 bases, the J end lost 7 bases, and 16 bases lay between the germline ends.

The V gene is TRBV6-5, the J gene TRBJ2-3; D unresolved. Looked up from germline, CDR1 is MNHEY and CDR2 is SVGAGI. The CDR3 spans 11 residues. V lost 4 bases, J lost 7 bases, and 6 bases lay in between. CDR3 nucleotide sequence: TGTGCCAGCAGTTCACAGTATACGCAGTATTTT. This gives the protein CASSSQYTQYF.

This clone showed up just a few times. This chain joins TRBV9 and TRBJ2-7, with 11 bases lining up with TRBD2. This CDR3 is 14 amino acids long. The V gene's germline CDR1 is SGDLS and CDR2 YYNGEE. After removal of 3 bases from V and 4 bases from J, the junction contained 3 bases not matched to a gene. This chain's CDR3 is CASSARTSGYEQYF. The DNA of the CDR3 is TGTGCCAGCAGCGCAAGGACTAGCGGGTACGAGCAGTACTTC.

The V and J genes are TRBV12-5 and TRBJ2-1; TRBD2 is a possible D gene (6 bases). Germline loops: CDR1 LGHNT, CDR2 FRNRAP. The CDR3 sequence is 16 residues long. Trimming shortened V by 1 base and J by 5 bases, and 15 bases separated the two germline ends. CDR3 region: CASGLAGEMMNNEQFF. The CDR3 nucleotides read TGTGCTAGTGGTTTGGCGGGGGAAATGATGAACAATGAGCAGTTCTTC.

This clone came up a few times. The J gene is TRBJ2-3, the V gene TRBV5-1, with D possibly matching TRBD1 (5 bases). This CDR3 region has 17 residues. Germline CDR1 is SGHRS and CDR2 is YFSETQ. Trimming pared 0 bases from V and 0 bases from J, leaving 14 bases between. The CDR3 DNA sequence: TGCGCCAGCAGCTTGGCCAAGTCGACAGCTAGCACAGATACGCAGTATTTT. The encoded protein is CASSLAKSTASTDTQYF.